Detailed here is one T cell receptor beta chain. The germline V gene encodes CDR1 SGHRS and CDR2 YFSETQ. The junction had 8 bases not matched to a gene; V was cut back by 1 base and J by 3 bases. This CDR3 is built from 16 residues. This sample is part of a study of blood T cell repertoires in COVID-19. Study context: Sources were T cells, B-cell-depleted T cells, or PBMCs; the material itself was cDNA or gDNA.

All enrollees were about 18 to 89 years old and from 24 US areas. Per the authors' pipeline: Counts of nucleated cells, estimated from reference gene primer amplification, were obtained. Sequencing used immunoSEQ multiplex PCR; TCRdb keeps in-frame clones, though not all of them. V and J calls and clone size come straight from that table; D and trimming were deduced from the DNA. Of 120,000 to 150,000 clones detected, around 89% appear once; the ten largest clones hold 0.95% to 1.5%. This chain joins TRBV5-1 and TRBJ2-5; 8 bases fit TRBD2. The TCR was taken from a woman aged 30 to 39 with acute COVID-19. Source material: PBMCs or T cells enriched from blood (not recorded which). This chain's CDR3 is CASSLSGAGGKETQYF. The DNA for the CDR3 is TGCGCCAGCAGCTTGTCTGGGGCGGGAGGAAAAGAGACCCAGTACTTC.